One sample yielded the 16 T cell receptor beta chains listed below, sequenced in a study of cytomegalovirus exposure and HLA in healthy donors. It was with 60 Vbeta and 13 Jbeta primers that the PCR ran. Sequencing used immunoSEQ multiplex PCR; TCRdb keeps in-frame clones, though not all of them. The sample consists of roughly 120,000 clones, 79% of them appearing once. Sample: PBMCs. Receptor source: a man younger than 35 in good health and CMV-seronegative.

The V and J genes are TRBV7-3 and TRBJ2-5; 8 bases map to TRBD1. The V segment lost 3 bases and the J segment 3 bases; nucleotides outside the gene matches: 9. CDR3 size: 16 residues. The germline gives CDR1 SGHTA, CDR2 FQGTGA. The CDR3 nucleotides are TGTGCCAGCAGCTTGATCCCCCAGGGGGCAAAAGAGACCCAGTACTTC. It codes for CASSLIPQGAKETQYF.

The CDR3 nucleotides read TGTGCCAGTAACACTAGGGTTGGGACAGAAAGCCAAGAGACCCAGTACTTC. Amino acid sequence: CASNTRVGTESQETQYF. The gene calls are TRBV19 and TRBJ2-5; 7 bases match TRBD1. With V trimmed by 7 bases and J by 1 base, 15 bases remained unmatched. Germline loops: CDR1 LNHDA, CDR2 SQIVND (reference sequence). The CDR3 totals 17 residues.

This clone has more than one count but fewer than ten. Other DNA sequences from this sample encode an identical CDR3 as well. The J gene is TRBJ1-5, the V gene TRBV18; no reliable D call. The germline V gene has CDR1 KGHSH and CDR2 LQKENI. Trimming left V 5 bases short and J 4 bases short, with 6 bases between. CDR3 size: 12 residues. CDR3 DNA: TGTGCCAGCTCAGTGGAGAATCAGCCCCAGCATTTT. This gives the protein CASSVENQPQHF.

This rearrangement joins TRBV30 to TRBJ1-1, with 8 bases identical to TRBD1. The trim removed 7 bases at V and 1 base at J, leaving 5 bases unmatched. This CDR3 has 13 amino acids. Germline V gives CDR1 GTSNPN, CDR2 SVGIG (reference sequence). CDR3 bases: TGTGCCTACCAGGGGGCGCGGAACACTGAAGCTTTCTTT. As protein: CAYQGARNTEAFF.

This rearrangement joins TRBV7-3 to TRBJ2-6, with 7 bases identical to TRBD1. The germline gives CDR1 SGHTA, CDR2 FQGTGA. V shed 5 bases, J shed 4 bases, and the junction held 14 bases outside the gene matches. The CDR3 extends over 18 amino acids. The CDR3 sequence: CASSPVRLTGTGANVLTF. In nucleotides, the CDR3 is TGTGCCAGCAGCCCAGTCCGCTTGACAGGGACCGGGGCCAACGTCCTGACTTTC.

This clone has a handful of counts. The chain employs TRBV4-3 and TRBJ2-7, with 12 nucleotides matching TRBD1. The germline V gene encodes CDR1 LGHNA and CDR2 YSLEER. The CDR3 consists of 15 residues. The J segment lost 7 bases and the V segment lost 2 bases, leaving 6 bases of the junction unmatched. CDR3 amino acids: CASSQTGQGAREQYF. Here the CDR3 DNA reads TGCGCCAGCAGCCAAACGGGACAGGGGGCGCGAGAGCAGTACTTC.

The V call is TRBV5-5, the J call TRBJ2-4; 8 positions agree with TRBD1. This CDR3 region has 14 residues. Trimming at V came to 2 bases and at J to 9 bases, leaving 7 bases not matched to a gene. Germline-derived CDR1 and CDR2 are SGHKS and YYEKEE (reference sequence). The DNA for the CDR3 is TGTGCCAGCAGCTTTGAAGGACAGGGACTCATTCAGTACTTC. Protein product: CASSFEGQGLIQYF.

The J gene is TRBJ2-2, the V gene TRBV30, with TRBD2 matching 7 bases. The V and J ends lost 8 bases and 6 bases, in that order; junction bases with no gene match: 6. The CDR3 runs to 12 residues. Germline V gene sequence: CDR1 GTSNPN, CDR2 SVGIG (reference sequence). For the CDR3, the DNA is TGTGCCGGGGGGAGGGGTGCCGGGGAGCTGTTTTTT. Translating gives CAGGRGAGELFF. Based on the CDR3 plus reference TRBV30 and TRBJ2-2, the full variable domain is SQTIHQWPATLVQPVGSPLSLECTVEGTSNPNLYWYRQAAGRGLQLLFYSVGIGQISSEVPQNLSASRPQDRQFILSSKKLLLSDSGFYLCAGGRGAGELFFGEGSRLTVL.

V and J are TRBV7-6 and TRBJ2-2; a possible D gene is TRBD1 (6 bases). CDR1 is SGHVS and CDR2 is FNYEAQ in the germline V gene. V dropped 1 base and J dropped 6 bases, with 12 bases sitting between them. The CDR3 is made up of 15 amino acids. The CDR3 sequence is CASSLVGTTPGELFF. The CDR3 DNA is TGTGCCAGCAGCTTAGTAGGGACAACCCCCGGGGAGCTGTTTTTT. Complete variable domain (other parts from reference TRBV7-6 and TRBJ2-2): GAGVSQSPRYKVTKRGQDVALRCDPISGHVSLYWYRQALGQGPEFLTYFNYEAQQDKSGLPNDRFSAERPEGSISTLTIQRTEQRDSAMYRCASSLVGTTPGELFFGEGSRLTVL.

The V gene is TRBV7-2, the J gene TRBJ2-5; TRBD2 matches at 11 bases. The CDR3 is 16 amino acids. Germline lookup yields CDR1 SGHTA and CDR2 FQGNSA. V dropped 4 bases and J dropped 2; count of bases not matched to a gene: 6. The CDR3 region is CASSWWTSGSQETQYF. CDR3 coding DNA: TGTGCCAGCAGCTGGTGGACTAGCGGGTCGCAAGAGACCCAGTACTTC.

This clone appeared a single time. The V and J genes are TRBV7-8 and TRBJ1-6; D gene uncertain. V lost 1 base to trimming and J lost 6 bases, with 10 bases between them. The V gene's germline CDR1 is SGHVS and CDR2 FQNEAQ. The CDR3 has 15 residues. The CDR3 loop is CASSLVGSANSPLHF. The CDR3 region has the DNA TGTGCCAGCAGCTTAGTTGGCAGTGCTAATTCACCCCTCCACTTT. Full variable domain (outside the CDR3, taken from reference TRBV7-8 and TRBJ1-6): GAGVSQSPRYKVAKRGQDVALRCDPISGHVSLFWYQQALGQGPEFLTYFQNEAQLDKSGLPSDRFFAERPEGSVSTLKIQRTQQEDSAVYLCASSLVGSANSPLHFGNGTRLTVT.

This chain links TRBV10-2 with TRBJ2-2; TRBD2 matches at 12 bases. The CDR3 extends over 15 amino acids. V lost 6 bases, J lost 2 bases, and 1 base stayed unmatched. CDR1 and CDR2 (germline): WSHSY, SAAADI. CDR3 sequence: CASRTSGGNTGELFF. DNA of the CDR3: TGCGCCAGCAGGACTAGCGGGGGTAACACCGGGGAGCTGTTTTTT.

The chain is built from TRBV5-5 and TRBJ2-5, with D possibly TRBD1 on 5 matching bases. The V end lost 2 bases, the J end lost 5 bases, and 16 bases lay between the germline ends. CDR3 size: 15 residues. The germline gives CDR1 SGHKS, CDR2 YYEKEE (reference sequence). The CDR3 spells CASSFLRQGRETQYF. The CDR3 DNA reads TGTGCCAGCAGCTTCTTACGGCAGGGTCGCGAGACCCAGTACTTC. The full variable domain, with the rest looked up from reference TRBV5-5 and TRBJ2-5, is DAGVTQSPTHLIKTRGQQVTLRCSPISGHKSVSWYQQVLGQGPQFIFQYYEKEERGRGNFPDRFSARQFPNYSSELNVNALLLGDSALYLCASSFLRQGRETQYFGPGTRLLVL.

The V call is TRBV7-9, the J call TRBJ2-6; D remains unclear. The V gene's germline CDR1 is SEHNR and CDR2 FQNEAQ (reference sequence). The CDR3 is 12 amino acids. CDR3 sequence: CALSSGANVLTF. The CDR3 DNA follows: TGTGCACTATCCTCTGGGGCCAACGTCCTGACTTTC.

V and J are TRBV5-1 and TRBJ2-3, with a possible D match to TRBD2 (6 bases). V lost 0 bases and J 4 bases, leaving 12 bases between the germline ends. CDR1 and CDR2 from the germline V gene are SGHRS and YFSETQ. There are 15 residues in the CDR3. The CDR3 DNA follows: TGCGCCAGCAGCTTGGGGGGACTGGAGGCAGATACGCAGTATTTT. As protein: CASSLGGLEADTQYF.

V is TRBV29-1 and J is TRBJ1-1; possible D gene TRBD1, 5 bases. The V gene's germline CDR1 is SQVTM and CDR2 ANQGSEA. There are 12 residues in the CDR3. The CDR3 reads CTLAGPNTEAFF. The CDR3 DNA reads TGCACCCTCGCAGGGCCGAACACTGAAGCTTTCTTT.